This T cell receptor beta chain is drawn from a study of T cells in Graves' hyperthyroidism and ophthalmopathy. Notes on the study in general: Most clonotypes that expanded in the thyroid above 0.001 also showed up in blood.

Graves' hyperthyroidism without ophthalmopathy progression within 18 months was termed stable. Hyperthyroidism patients were newly diagnosed, had disease duration under 2 months, and were aged 18 to 65 years. Uncontrolled infection, other autoimmune disease, pregnancy or lactation barred patients from enrollment. RNA transcripts provided the source from which TCR beta CDR3 regions were amplified. The TCR CDR3 was amplified in a first-round RT-PCR using the HTBI primer set. TCRdb re-called the multiplex PCR reads through MiXCR, storing one row per CDR3 protein. The sample comprises 75,000 to 100,000 distinct CDR3 sequences, about 51% of which are singletons, and 25% to 30% rests with the top ten. This clonotype was seen ten or more times. Antigen: not known. Germline CDR1 and CDR2: SGHTA and FQGNSA. V dropped 1 base and J dropped 4 bases, with 11 bases sitting between them. The CDR3 sequence is 15 residues long.

What was sequenced was blood. The source of this sequence is a woman aged 40-49 years with Graves' hyperthyroidism. The rearrangement uses TRBV7-2 and TRBJ1-3; possibly TRBD1 for D (6 bases). CDR3 loop: CASSLGSGTGNTIYF. Here the CDR3 DNA reads TGTGCCAGCAGCTTAGGATCCGGGACAGGAAACACCATATATTTT.